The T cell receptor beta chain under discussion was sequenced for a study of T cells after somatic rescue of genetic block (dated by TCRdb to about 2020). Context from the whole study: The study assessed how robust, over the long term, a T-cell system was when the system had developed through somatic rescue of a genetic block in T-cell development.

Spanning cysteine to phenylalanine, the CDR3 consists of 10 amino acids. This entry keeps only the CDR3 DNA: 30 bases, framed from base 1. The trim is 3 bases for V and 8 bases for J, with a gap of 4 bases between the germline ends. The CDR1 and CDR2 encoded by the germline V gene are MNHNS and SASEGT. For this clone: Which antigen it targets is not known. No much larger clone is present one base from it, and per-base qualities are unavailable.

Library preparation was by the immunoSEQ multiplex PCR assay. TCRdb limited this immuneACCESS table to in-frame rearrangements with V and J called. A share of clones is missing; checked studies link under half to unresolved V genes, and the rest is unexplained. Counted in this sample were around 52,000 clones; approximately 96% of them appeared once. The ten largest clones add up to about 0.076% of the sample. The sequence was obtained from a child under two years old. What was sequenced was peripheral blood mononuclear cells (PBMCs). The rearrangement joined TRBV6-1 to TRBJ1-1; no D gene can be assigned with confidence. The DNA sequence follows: TGTGCCAGCAGTGAGCTAGAAGCTTTCTTT. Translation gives CASSELEAFF.